The T cell receptor beta chain described here comes from a study of molecular identifiers for immune sequencing clone quantification. The overall study: Replicate runs used RNA from about 20,000 or 100,000 naive CD8 cells, which was split five ways into aliquots, and four of those aliquots were then sequenced.

The authors gated naive CD8 T cells as CD8+CD4-CCR7+CD45RA+ for sorting. The bulk TCR libraries were made with methods described before and with listed TCR primers. TCRdb re-called the PCR reads through MiXCR, storing one row per CDR3 protein. This repertoire shows about 500,000 distinct CDR3 sequences, about a fifth found once; its top ten account for roughly 0.81%. Findings of the study overall: Clone sizes that are highly expanded could be underestimated when identical TCR molecules share a barcode.

CDR3 length: 14 residues. V was pared by 4 bases and J by 4 bases, with 6 bases of the junction left unmatched. The V gene's germline CDR1 is SGHDT and CDR2 YYEEEE. Note on this clonotype: The antigen remains undetermined.

V usage is TRBV5-6 and J usage is TRBJ2-7, with 9 bases fitting TRBD1. The sample comprised naive CD8+ T cells from blood, with Jurkat cell RNA spiked in. The subset here: FACS-sorted CD8+CD4-CCR7+CD45RA+ naive T cells. The origin of this receptor is a human donor in good health. Some libraries in this study had Jurkat cell RNA spiked in. CDR3 protein: CASSRGQGWYEQYV. The CDR3 nucleotides read TGTGCCAGCAGCCGTGGACAGGGGTGGTACGAGCAGTACGTC.